This T cell receptor (beta chain) is from a study of T cells in Graves' hyperthyroidism and ophthalmopathy. There are 16 residues in the CDR3. The V segment lost 4 bases and the J segment 3 bases; nucleotides outside the gene matches: 10. Amplification yielded TCR beta CDR3 regions, with RNA transcripts as the source. The HTBI primer set served for first-round RT-PCR of the TCR CDR3. Each CDR3 protein gets one entry after TCRdb re-called the multiplex PCR reads with MiXCR. Found here are approximately 510,000 distinct CDR3 sequences, 20% to 25% of them singletons; the top ten hold roughly 29%. This sequence joins TRBV12-3 or TRBV12-4 and TRBJ2-7; TRBD2 matches at 9 bases. What was sequenced was blood. The clonotype was recovered from a man aged 18 to 30 with Graves' hyperthyroidism. The CDR3 region is CASSSRSGRPGYEQYF. The CDR3, as DNA: TGTGCCAGCAGTTCCCGTAGCGGGAGACCCGGCTACGAGCAGTACTTC.